This TCR beta chain comes out of a study of T-cell memory formation after mild COVID-19. Study-wide results and caveats: Memory from before infection featured some responding clones, which suggests cross-reactive memory joined. CD4+ contracting clones were mainly CM and EM; CD8+ ones, EMRA.

From 5'RACE with constant-segment primers came TCR alpha and TCR beta cDNA libraries that carried sample barcodes and UMIs. Via MiXCR, TCRdb re-called the 5' RACE reads, giving one row per CDR3 protein. The table includes fewer than 650,000 distinct CDR3 sequences, 15% to 20% detected once. V dropped 7 bases and J dropped 2 bases, with 13 bases sitting between them. CDR1 is LNHDA, CDR2 SQIVND, per germline (reference sequence). The CDR3 runs 14 residues. This clonotype came up a few times. Its specificity is not known. V usage is TRBV19 and J usage is TRBJ2-3, with D tentatively TRBD2 (6 bases). The source material was PBMCs or a T cell subset sorted from them (not recorded which). The receptor's source is an adult woman who had mild COVID-19 (a few samples of this study predate the infection). Cell type and time point are not known. The CDR3 DNA follows: TGTGCCAGTAATACCGGGACTTTCACAGATACGCAGTATTTT. Protein product: CASNTGTFTDTQYF.